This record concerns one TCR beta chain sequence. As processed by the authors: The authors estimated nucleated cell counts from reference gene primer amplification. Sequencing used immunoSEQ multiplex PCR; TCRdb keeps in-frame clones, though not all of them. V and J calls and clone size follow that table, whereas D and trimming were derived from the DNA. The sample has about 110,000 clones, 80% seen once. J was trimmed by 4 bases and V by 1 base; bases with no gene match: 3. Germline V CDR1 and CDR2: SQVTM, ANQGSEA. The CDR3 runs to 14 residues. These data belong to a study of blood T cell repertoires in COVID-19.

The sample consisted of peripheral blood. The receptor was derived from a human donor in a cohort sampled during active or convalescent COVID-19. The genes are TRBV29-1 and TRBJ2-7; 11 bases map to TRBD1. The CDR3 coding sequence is TGCAGCGTTGAAGGGACAGGGGGCACTTACGAGCAGTACTTC. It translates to CSVEGTGGTYEQYF.